The clone carrying this T cell receptor (beta chain) occurred many times. Antigen specificity is unknown. The data derive from a study of response to subunit inactivated influenza vaccine. General study points: Few new T cells, the authors suggested, are recruited by each seasonal influenza vaccination.

The germline V gene encodes CDR1 DFQATT and CDR2 SNEGSKA (reference sequence). V lost 6 bases and J 1 base, leaving 11 bases between the germline ends. The CDR3 covers 13 residues. One entry per CDR3 protein results from TCRdb running MiXCR on the RT-PCR reads. The repertoire holds over 650,000 distinct CDR3 sequences, with approximately 17% as singletons. This material consisted of PBMCs from blood, taken around 5 days after vaccination. V gene TRBV20-1 combines with J gene TRBJ2-3; D remains unclear. The source of this sequence is a man aged 50 or older who received an inactivated influenza vaccine. The CDR3 nucleotides read TGCAGTGCAACTAACACGGGCACAGATACGCAGTATTTT. Protein product: CSATNTGTDTQYF.